A few counts support the clone carrying this T cell receptor beta chain. Its antigen is still unknown. Every donor had blood drawn once into heparin, approximately 110 mL on average. The CDR3 is 13 amino acids. Per the germline V gene, CDR1 is SQVTM and CDR2 is ANQGSEA. Trimming removed 7 bases at V and 2 bases at J, with 11 bases between. These data are taken from a study of beta chain features in type 1 diabetes. Study-level information: Summed over all samples, the examined sorted cells came to under 110,000,000.

General study findings and limits: When Type 1 diabetes patients were examined, their TCRB CDR3s proved moderately but significantly shorter in all four CD4+ subsets.

Investigators reverse transcribed all isolated RNA, so they sequenced expressed TCRB transcripts. Repertoires were generated with immunoSEQ multiplex PCR, while TCRdb's copy carries only in-frame clones and drops some. This table has around 690,000 clones, roughly 12% appearing once. This chain links TRBV29-1 with TRBJ1-4; D might be TRBD1 (6 bases). The sequenced sample consisted of naive CD4+ T cells from blood. This receptor was identified in a man younger than 40 with type 1 diabetes. CDR3 DNA: TGCAGCGCAATACAGGGTACTAATGAAAAACTGTTTTTT. Translated: CSAIQGTNEKLFF.